This T cell receptor beta chain was sequenced during a study of T-cell reconstitution after alpha-beta-depleted transplantation in children. V was trimmed by 6 bases and J by 6 bases, leaving 17 bases between them. The V gene's germline CDR1 is SQVTM and CDR2 ANQGSEA. The CDR3 sequence is 14 residues long. Unique molecular identifiers were built into the TCRbeta library. TCRdb fed the PCR reads into MiXCR, producing one record per CDR3 protein. The sample has around 700,000 distinct CDR3 sequences, about an eighth seen once; the top ten hold approximately 0.8%. This clonotype was seen once. This clonotype originated in a girl aged 2-10 years with congenital amegakaryocytic thrombocytopenia, due to receive a stem cell transplant. The chain joins TRBV29-1 to TRBJ2-2; perhaps TRBD1 as D (6 bases). The sample here was PBMCs, taken before TCRalphabeta/CD19-depleted stem cell transplant. CDR3 in amino acids: CSVSPNRDAGELFF. CDR3 sequence (DNA): TGCAGCGTCTCCCCGAACAGGGACGCCGGGGAGCTGTTTTTT.